This T cell receptor beta chain is from a study of OX40 agonist ivuxolimab in advanced cancers. Turning to the study itself: The patients received agonistic anti-OX40 (CD134) antibody ivuxolimab. Patients were roughly 83% male with ages about 23 to 79, mean about 65. Partial responses were observed in three patients, of whom one had hepatocellular carcinoma and two had cutaneous melanoma. 30% to 40% of patients had received prior checkpoint inhibitor therapy.

Assay: immunoSEQ multiplex PCR; the TCRdb copy retains only in-frame clones and omits some. Found here are 45,000 to 60,000 clones, about nine tenths of them singletons; the top ten hold roughly 8.1%. The germline V gene has CDR1 MNHNY and CDR2 SVGAGI (reference sequence). CDR3 length equals 12 residues. Sequences were derived from CD4+ or CD8+ T cells sorted from blood, sampled in a trial of the OX40 agonist ivuxolimab. The rearrangement uses TRBV6-6 and TRBJ2-2; 7 bases line up with TRBD1. This receptor was taken from an adult with an advanced solid tumor such as melanoma, head and neck, liver or kidney cancer. CDR3 sequence: CTTHRGTGELFF. CDR3 DNA sequence: TGTACTACCCACAGGGGAACCGGGGAGCTGTTTTTT.